What follows are 20 T cell receptor beta chains derived from one specimen sequenced in a study of blood T cell repertoires in COVID-19. Clones were read by immunoSEQ multiplex PCR, and TCRdb kept only the in-frame ones, dropping some. The table records fewer than 500,000 clones, about 87% of them present only once. The material sequenced was peripheral blood. All receptors come from a man in his late teens or twenties with COVID-19, enrolled during active disease.

The rearrangement uses TRBV10-3 and TRBJ1-3, with a possible D match to TRBD1 (6 bases). V was pared by 10 bases and J by 2 bases, with 15 bases between. CDR3 length: 14 amino acids. The germline V gene has CDR1 ENHRY and CDR2 SYGVKD. CDR3: CASEGGGPGNTIYF. The DNA for the CDR3 is TGTGCCAGCGAGGGGGGGGGCCCTGGAAACACCATATATTTT.

V gene TRBV6-5 combines with J gene TRBJ2-7; the D gene is possibly TRBD1 (5 bases). V was clipped by 0 bases and J by 2 bases, with 8 bases between them. Germline V gene lookup returns CDR1 MNHEY and CDR2 SVGAGI. CDR3 length equals 14 residues. For the CDR3, the DNA is TGTGCCAGCAGTTACTCGACAGCGACCTACGAGCAGTACTTC. This sequence encodes CASSYSTATYEQYF.

V usage is TRBV2 and J usage is TRBJ2-6, with D perhaps TRBD1 (6 bases). The germline V and J ends were trimmed by 6 bases and 4 bases, with 10 bases remaining between them. This CDR3 region has 14 residues. Germline V gene data show CDR1 as SNHLY and CDR2 as FYNNEI. DNA of the CDR3: TGTGCCAGCAGGCCTCAGGGGGGGGCCAACGTCCTGACTTTC. This sequence encodes CASRPQGGANVLTF.

This chain connects TRBV7-3 to TRBJ2-1; 8 bases fit TRBD2. Germline V gene lookup returns CDR1 SGHTA and CDR2 FQGTGA. V shed 5 bases and J 3 bases; nucleotides not matched to a gene: 6. The CDR3 has 15 amino acids. The CDR3 spells CASSPRSGGYNEQFF. CDR3 bases: TGTGCCAGCAGCCCACGAAGCGGGGGCTACAATGAGCAGTTCTTC.

The rearrangement uses TRBV2 and TRBJ2-6; weak D call: TRBD2 (5 bases). Trimming cost V 9 bases and J 4 bases, with 13 bases left between them. Germline V lookup: CDR1 SNHLY, CDR2 FYNNEI. The CDR3 contains 14 residues. For the CDR3, the DNA is TGTGCCAGGGCTAGAGGAGGAGGGGCCAACGTCCTGACTTTC. Translating it yields CARARGGGANVLTF.

The chain employs TRBV28 and TRBJ2-1; D might be TRBD1 (5 bases). The V gene's germline CDR1 is MDHEN and CDR2 SYDVKM. Trimming left V 6 bases short and J 6 bases short, with 15 bases between. The CDR3 spans 14 residues. CDR3 DNA sequence: TGTGCCAGCAGGAACACAGGTTCTCTCAATGAGCAGTTCTTC. This gives the protein CASRNTGSLNEQFF.

This clone has just a few counts. The chain employs TRBV2 and TRBJ2-1, with D perhaps matching TRBD1 (6 bases). Deletions cut 0 bases from V and 2 bases from J, with 8 bases between. The CDR3 totals 15 residues. Germline V gives CDR1 SNHLY, CDR2 FYNNEI. This CDR3 is CASSEAGQTYNEQFF. The CDR3 DNA follows: TGTGCCAGCAGTGAAGCGGGACAAACCTACAATGAGCAGTTCTTC.

This chain joins TRBV20-1 and TRBJ1-2; D is unresolved. CDR1 is DFQATT and CDR2 is SNEGSKA in the germline V gene (reference sequence). Trimming cost V 6 bases and J 3 bases, with 8 bases left between them. The CDR3 is 11 residues long. The CDR3 is CSAKIDYGYTF. CDR3 bases: TGCAGTGCAAAGATAGACTATGGCTACACCTTC.

The CDR3 sequence is CASSPPGQDGEKLFF. The CDR3 coding sequence is TGTGCCAGCAGCCCCCCGGGACAGGATGGTGAAAAACTGTTTTTT. The gene calls are TRBV13 and TRBJ1-4, with 8 bases lining up with TRBD1. The CDR3 length is 15 residues. J was trimmed by 7 bases and V by 5 bases; bases with no gene match: 9. Germline lookup yields CDR1 PRHDT and CDR2 FYEKMQ (reference sequence).

The chain carries TRBV29-1 and TRBJ2-3, with 8 bases lining up with TRBD1. There are 14 residues in the CDR3. Looked up from germline, CDR1 is SQVTM and CDR2 is ANQGSEA. V trimming: 6 bases; J trimming: 6 bases; junction bases outside the gene matches: 11. The CDR3 region has the DNA TGCAGCGTCCTGAAGGCAGGGGGCAGGGATACGCAGTATTTT. Protein: CSVLKAGGRDTQYF.

The table lists this clone with a count of one. V and J are TRBV30 and TRBJ1-5; no firm D call. Trimming cost V 3 bases and J 4 bases, with 16 bases left between them. Germline assignment: CDR1 GTSNPN and CDR2 SVGIG (reference sequence). This CDR3 comprises 15 residues. The CDR3, as DNA: TGTGCCTGGAGCTACGACATCCTATCTAATCAGCCCCAGCATTTT. It codes for CAWSYDILSNQPQHF.

This chain connects TRBV18 to TRBJ2-3, with 8 positions matching TRBD1. This CDR3 contains 15 residues. Per germline, CDR1 KGHSH and CDR2 LQKENI. J lost 0 bases, V lost 3 bases, and 2 bases had no gene match. The CDR3 loop is CASSPRQGSTDTQYF. The CDR3 nucleotides are TGTGCCAGCTCACCCCGACAGGGGAGCACAGATACGCAGTATTTT.

This sequence joins TRBV15 and TRBJ2-5; a weak D match, TRBD1 (6 bases). Germline-derived CDR1 and CDR2 are LNHNV and YYDKDF (reference sequence). This CDR3 spans 13 amino acids. Trimming left V 1 base short and J 4 bases short, with 7 bases between. The CDR3 protein is CATSRVGGETQYF. The CDR3 bases are TGTGCCACCAGCAGAGTAGGGGGAGAGACCCAGTACTTC.

CDR3 region: CASRRIGGGYGYTF. CDR3 nucleotides: TGTGCCAGCAGACGAATCGGGGGGGGCTATGGCTACACCTTC. The V gene is TRBV28, the J gene TRBJ1-2, with a tentative D call TRBD1 (5 bases). Trimming removed 6 bases at V and 4 bases at J, with 15 bases between. The CDR3 is 14 amino acids. Germline CDR1 and CDR2: MDHEN and SYDVKM.

J is TRBJ1-2 and V is TRBV5-1; 7 positions match TRBD1. V lost 2 bases and J lost 0; bases outside the gene matches: 10. This CDR3 is 17 amino acids long. CDR1 SGHRS and CDR2 YFSETQ come from the germline V gene. CDR3 loop: CASSFGRDSPSNYGYTF. CDR3 bases: TGCGCCAGCAGCTTTGGACGGGACAGTCCTTCTAACTATGGCTACACCTTC.

The chain's CDR3 is CASSWTADQPQHF. The CDR3, as DNA: TGTGCCAGTAGCTGGACAGCCGATCAGCCCCAGCATTTT. V is TRBV19 and J is TRBJ1-5; tentatively, D is TRBD1 (6 bases). CDR1 is LNHDA, CDR2 SQIVND, per germline (reference sequence). Trimming left V 6 bases short and J 5 bases short, with 11 bases between. The CDR3 is 13 residues long.

J is TRBJ1-1 and V is TRBV5-1; perhaps TRBD1 as D (5 bases). Germline V gene lookup returns CDR1 SGHRS and CDR2 YFSETQ. V was pared by 0 bases and J by 1 base, with 7 bases between. The CDR3 is 14 amino acids. This CDR3 reads CASSLGGQNTEAFF. The CDR3 region has the DNA TGCGCCAGCAGCTTGGGCGGACAGAACACTGAAGCTTTCTTT.

V usage is TRBV6-5 and J usage is TRBJ1-1; D gene ambiguous. The CDR3 is 14 amino acids. The V and J ends lost 8 bases and 0 bases respectively, with 13 bases between them. Looked up from germline, CDR1 is MNHEY and CDR2 is SVGAGI. The CDR3 region has the DNA TGTGCCAGCCCCAGGTCTGGCGTGAACACTGAAGCTTTCTTT. This encodes CASPRSGVNTEAFF.

In this sample, this clone turned up once. J is TRBJ1-3 and V is TRBV7-9, with D uncertain. The germline CDR1 and CDR2 sequences are SEHNR and FQNEAQ (reference sequence). V was shortened by 4 bases and J by 4 bases, with 14 bases between the two germline ends. The CDR3 consists of 15 residues. DNA for the CDR3: TGTGCCAGCAGCTACACGGAGGTCATCGGAAACACCATATATTTT. Translating gives CASSYTEVIGNTIYF. Supplemented by reference TRBV7-9 and TRBJ1-3, the full variable domain reads DTGVSQNPRHKITKRGQNVTFRCDPISEHNRLYWYRQTLGQGPEFLTYFQNEAQLEKSRLLSDRFSAERPKGSFSTLEIQRTEQGDSAMYLCASSYTEVIGNTIYFGEGSWLTVV.

This clone was found once. This chain links TRBV3-1 (or the pseudogene TRBV3-2) with TRBJ2-3, with 11 bases lining up with TRBD1. The trim removed 0 bases at V and 0 bases at J, leaving 5 bases unmatched. This CDR3 contains 18 residues. Germline values: CDR1 LGHDT, CDR2 YNNKEL (reference sequence). The CDR3 coding sequence is TGTGCCAGCAGCCAAGAAGCTTGGACAGGGGGCAGCACAGATACGCAGTATTTT. Its protein is CASSQEAWTGGSTDTQYF.